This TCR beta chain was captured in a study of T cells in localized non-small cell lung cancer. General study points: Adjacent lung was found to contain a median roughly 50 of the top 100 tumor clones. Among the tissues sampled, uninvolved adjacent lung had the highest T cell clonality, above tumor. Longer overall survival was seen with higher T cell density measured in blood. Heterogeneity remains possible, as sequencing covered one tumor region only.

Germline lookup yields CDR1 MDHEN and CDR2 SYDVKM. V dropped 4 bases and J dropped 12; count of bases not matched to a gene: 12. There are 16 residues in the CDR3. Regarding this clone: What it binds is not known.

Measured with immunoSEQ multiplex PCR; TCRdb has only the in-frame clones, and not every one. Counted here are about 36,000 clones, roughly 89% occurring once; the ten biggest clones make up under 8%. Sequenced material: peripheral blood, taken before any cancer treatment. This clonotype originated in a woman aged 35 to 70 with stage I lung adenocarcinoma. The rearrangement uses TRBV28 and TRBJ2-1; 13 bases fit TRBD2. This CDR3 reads CASSSPGLAGETWQFF. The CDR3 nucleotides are TGTGCCAGCAGTTCCCCCGGACTAGCGGGGGAGACCTGGCAGTTCTTC.